This TCR beta chain was captured by sequencing in a study of cytomegalovirus exposure and HLA in healthy donors. Study-level points and caveats: Roughly even sequencing depth across donors was the assumption behind the presence/absence analyses.

The CDR3 sequence is 15 residues long. Germline CDR1 SGHRS, CDR2 YFSETQ. V was clipped by 1 base and J by 4 bases; unmatched bases: 5. 13 Jbeta primers and 60 Vbeta primers were used for the PCR. Profiling relied on immunoSEQ multiplex PCR, and the TCRdb table lists in-frame clones only, not all of them. The sample has under 150,000 clones; roughly 73% are singletons. As regards this clone: The target antigen is unknown.

This TCR was sampled from a human donor in good health. Sequenced: PBMCs. The V call is TRBV5-1, the J call TRBJ2-3, with TRBD2 identical over 8 bases. The CDR3, as DNA: TGCGCCAGCAGCTTGCAGGACGGGAGGGCAGATACGCAGTATTTT. It is translated as CASSLQDGRADTQYF.